Shown below are 12 T cell receptor beta chains from a single sample sequenced in a study of vaccination and CD4 T cells after COVID-19. An Oncomine TCR Beta short-read assay was used to sequence the DNA from cultured CD4+ T cells. TCRdb called the PCR reads again in MiXCR, with one record for every CDR3 protein. The sample includes about 14,000 distinct CDR3 sequences, around 55% of them seen just once. Treatment denoted: approximately nine-day PBMC culture with coronavirus spike peptide pools or control peptides (ViraFEST assay). Which antigens these TCRs recognize remains unknown. The specimen sequenced was CD4+ T cells from blood, cultured in vitro. These receptors were obtained from a human donor who had recovered from COVID-19.

This chain uses TRBV6-2 or TRBV6-3 with TRBJ1-5, with D uncertain. Germline V CDR1 and CDR2: MNHEY, SVGEGT. The germline V and J ends were trimmed by 3 bases and 5 bases, with 8 bases remaining between them. The length of the CDR3 is 13 residues. As DNA, the CDR3 is TGTGCCAGCAGTTATTTCAGAGATCAGCCCCAGCATTTT. This codes for CASSYFRDQPQHF.

CDR3 in DNA: TGCGCCAGCAGTCCCGTTCAGGGGAGCAGTGGCTACACCTTC. It is translated as CASSPVQGSSGYTF. The chain has TRBV5-1 and TRBJ1-2, with TRBD1 as a possible D gene (6 bases). CDR3 size: 14 residues. V lost 5 bases to trimming and J lost 7 bases, with 18 bases between them. Germline CDR1 is SGHRS and CDR2 is YFSETQ.

This clonotype was seen a handful of times. The chain carries TRBV6-5 and TRBJ1-1, with unresolved D. Germline CDR1 MNHEY, CDR2 SVGAGI. This CDR3 is built from 14 residues. Deletions cut 4 bases from V and 0 bases from J, with 9 bases between. CDR3 region: CASSSGNMNTEAFF. In DNA form, the CDR3 reads TGTGCCAGCAGTTCTGGCAATATGAACACTGAAGCTTTCTTT.

In its sample, this clonotype was seen a few times. The rearrangement uses TRBV20-1 and TRBJ1-1; D is unclear. The CDR3 is 12 amino acids. CDR1 DFQATT and CDR2 SNEGSKA come from the germline V gene (reference sequence). V gave up 7 bases and J gave up 1 base, with 10 bases separating them. The CDR3 DNA sequence: TGCAGTGAAAGGTCCCCGAACACTGAAGCTTTCTTT. This gives the protein CSERSPNTEAFF.

This rearrangement joins TRBV18 to TRBJ1-2, with D perhaps matching TRBD1 (6 bases). The germline gives CDR1 KGHSH, CDR2 LQKENI. V lost 5 bases and J lost 12, with 16 bases in between. The CDR3 consists of 12 residues. The CDR3 DNA reads TGTGCCAGCTCAAATTCGGACAGACACCACACCTTC. Translated: CASSNSDRHHTF.

The chain has TRBV29-1 and TRBJ2-5; D remains ambiguous. V was cut by 5 bases and J by 1 base, with 8 bases left in between. CDR1 SQVTM and CDR2 ANQGSEA come from the germline V gene. This CDR3 region has 12 residues. CDR3 protein: CSVYSIQETQYF. DNA of the CDR3: TGCAGCGTTTACAGCATCCAAGAGACCCAGTACTTC.

The chain employs TRBV6-5 and TRBJ2-5, with D hard to call. The V end was cut by 1 base, the J end by 1 base, with 7 bases between. The CDR3 sequence is 14 residues long. The germline V gene encodes CDR1 MNHEY and CDR2 SVGAGI. CDR3 region: CASSYLASQETQYF. CDR3 nucleotides: TGTGCCAGCAGTTACTTGGCCTCCCAAGAGACCCAGTACTTC.

This clonotype was seen only a few times. The rearrangement uses TRBV25-1 and TRBJ2-1; TRBD2 is a possible D gene (6 bases). Germline CDR1 is MGHDK and CDR2 is SYGVNS. The germline V and J ends were trimmed by 3 bases and 3 bases, with 15 bases remaining between them. The CDR3 consists of 16 residues. The CDR3 sequence is CASSENSGGVYNEQFF. For the CDR3, the DNA is TGTGCCAGCAGTGAGAATAGCGGAGGGGTCTACAATGAGCAGTTCTTC.

A single count supports this clonotype. The chain is built from TRBV10-3 and TRBJ2-7; tentatively, D is TRBD2 (6 bases). This CDR3 has 13 residues. Germline CDR1 is ENHRY and CDR2 is SYGVKD. V was cut by 2 bases and J by 4 bases, with 9 bases left in between. This chain's CDR3 is CAISERERYEQYF. In nucleotides, the CDR3 is TGTGCCATCAGTGAGCGGGAGCGGTACGAGCAGTACTTC.

The chain combines TRBV20-1 with TRBJ1-5; 8 bases are shared with TRBD1. The germline CDR1 and CDR2 sequences are DFQATT and SNEGSKA (reference sequence). After removal of 2 bases from V and 5 bases from J, the junction contained 8 bases not matched to a gene. The CDR3 length is 15 residues. Here the CDR3 reads CSARQGAAGDQPQHF. CDR3 DNA sequence: TGCAGTGCTAGACAGGGGGCCGCCGGTGATCAGCCCCAGCATTTT.

The sample holds a few counts of this clonotype. The V call is TRBV20-1, the J call TRBJ2-7; D may be TRBD2 (6 bases). The CDR3 consists of 12 residues. Trimming removed 3 bases from V and 3 bases from J, with 9 bases in between. The germline V gene has CDR1 DFQATT and CDR2 SNEGSKA (reference sequence). CDR3 protein: CSASGRIYEQYF. The CDR3 DNA reads TGCAGTGCTAGCGGGAGAATCTACGAGCAGTACTTC.

CDR3 sequence reads: CASSLESGLYTQYF. CDR3 nucleotides: TGTGCCAGCAGCTTAGAGAGCGGCCTGTACACTCAGTACTTC. The chain joins TRBV11-2 to TRBJ2-4, with D perhaps TRBD2 (5 bases). CDR3 size: 14 residues. Germline V gene data show CDR1 as SGHAT and CDR2 as FQNNGV. V was pared by 0 bases and J by 12 bases, with 15 bases between.